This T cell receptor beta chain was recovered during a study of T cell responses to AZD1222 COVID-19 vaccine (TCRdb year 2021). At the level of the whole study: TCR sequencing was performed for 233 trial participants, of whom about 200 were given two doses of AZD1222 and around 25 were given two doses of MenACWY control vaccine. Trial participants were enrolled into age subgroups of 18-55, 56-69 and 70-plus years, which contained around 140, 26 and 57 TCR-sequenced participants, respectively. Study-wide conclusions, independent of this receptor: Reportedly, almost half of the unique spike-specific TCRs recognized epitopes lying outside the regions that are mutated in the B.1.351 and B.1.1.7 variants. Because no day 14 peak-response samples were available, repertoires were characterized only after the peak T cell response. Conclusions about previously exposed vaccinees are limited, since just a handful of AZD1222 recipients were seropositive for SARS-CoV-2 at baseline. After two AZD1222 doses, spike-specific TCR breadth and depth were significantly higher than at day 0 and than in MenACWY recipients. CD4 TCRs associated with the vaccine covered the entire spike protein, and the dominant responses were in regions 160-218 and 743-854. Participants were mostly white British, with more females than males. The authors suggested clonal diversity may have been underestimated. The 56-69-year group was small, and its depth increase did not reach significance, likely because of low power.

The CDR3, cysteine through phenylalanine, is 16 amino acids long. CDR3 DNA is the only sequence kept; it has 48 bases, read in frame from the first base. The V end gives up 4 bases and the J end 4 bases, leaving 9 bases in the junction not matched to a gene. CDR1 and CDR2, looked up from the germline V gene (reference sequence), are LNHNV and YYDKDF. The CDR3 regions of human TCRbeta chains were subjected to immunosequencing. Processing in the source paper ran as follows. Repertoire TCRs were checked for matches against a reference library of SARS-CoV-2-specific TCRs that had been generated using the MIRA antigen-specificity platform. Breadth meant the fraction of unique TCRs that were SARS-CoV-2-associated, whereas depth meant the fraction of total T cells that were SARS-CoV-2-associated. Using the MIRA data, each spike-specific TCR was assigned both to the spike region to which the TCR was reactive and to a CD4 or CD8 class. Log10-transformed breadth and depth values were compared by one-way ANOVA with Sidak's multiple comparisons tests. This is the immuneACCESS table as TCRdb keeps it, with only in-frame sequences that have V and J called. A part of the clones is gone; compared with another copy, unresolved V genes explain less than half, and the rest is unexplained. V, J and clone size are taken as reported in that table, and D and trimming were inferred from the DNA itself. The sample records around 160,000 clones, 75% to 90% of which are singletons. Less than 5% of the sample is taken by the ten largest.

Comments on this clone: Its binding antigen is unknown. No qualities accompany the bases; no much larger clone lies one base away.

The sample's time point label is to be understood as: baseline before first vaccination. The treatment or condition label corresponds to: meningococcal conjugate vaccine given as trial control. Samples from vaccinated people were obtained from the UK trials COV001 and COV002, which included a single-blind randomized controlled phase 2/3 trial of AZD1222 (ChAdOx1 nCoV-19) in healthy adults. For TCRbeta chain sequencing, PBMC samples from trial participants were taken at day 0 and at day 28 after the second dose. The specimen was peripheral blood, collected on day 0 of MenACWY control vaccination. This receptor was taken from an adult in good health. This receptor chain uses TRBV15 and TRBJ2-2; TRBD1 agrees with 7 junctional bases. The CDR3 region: CATSTSQGMGTGELFF. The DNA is TGTGCCACCAGCACTTCACAGGGGATGGGCACCGGGGAGCTGTTTTTT.